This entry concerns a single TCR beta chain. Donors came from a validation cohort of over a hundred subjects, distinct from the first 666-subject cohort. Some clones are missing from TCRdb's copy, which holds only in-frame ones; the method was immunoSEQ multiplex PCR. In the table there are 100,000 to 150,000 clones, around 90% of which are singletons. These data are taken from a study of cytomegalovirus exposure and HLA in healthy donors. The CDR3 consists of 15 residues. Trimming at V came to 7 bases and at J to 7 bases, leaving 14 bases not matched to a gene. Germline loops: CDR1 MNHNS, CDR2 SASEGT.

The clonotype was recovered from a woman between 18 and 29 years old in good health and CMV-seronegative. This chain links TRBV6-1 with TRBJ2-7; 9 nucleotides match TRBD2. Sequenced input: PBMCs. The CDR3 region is CASTRTSVSLGEQYF. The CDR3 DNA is TGTGCCAGCACCAGGACTAGCGTGTCCTTAGGGGAGCAGTACTTC.